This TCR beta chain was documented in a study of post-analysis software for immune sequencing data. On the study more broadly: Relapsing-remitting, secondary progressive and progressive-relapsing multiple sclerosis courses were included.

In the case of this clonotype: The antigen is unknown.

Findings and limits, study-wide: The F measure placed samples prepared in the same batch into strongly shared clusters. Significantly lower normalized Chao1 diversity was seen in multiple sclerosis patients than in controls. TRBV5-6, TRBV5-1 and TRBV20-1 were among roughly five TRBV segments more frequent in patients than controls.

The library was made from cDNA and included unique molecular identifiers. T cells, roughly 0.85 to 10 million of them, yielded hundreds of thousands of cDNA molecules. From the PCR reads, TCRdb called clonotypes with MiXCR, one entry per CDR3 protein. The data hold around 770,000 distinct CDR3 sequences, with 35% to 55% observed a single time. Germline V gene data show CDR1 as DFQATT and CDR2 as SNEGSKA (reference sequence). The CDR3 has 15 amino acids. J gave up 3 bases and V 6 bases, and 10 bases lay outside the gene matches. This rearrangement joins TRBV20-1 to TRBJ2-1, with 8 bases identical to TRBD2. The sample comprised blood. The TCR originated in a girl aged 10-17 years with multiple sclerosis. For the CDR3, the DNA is TGCAGTGCGAGGACTAGCACCGACTACTACAATGAGCAGTTCTTC. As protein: CSARTSTDYYNEQFF.